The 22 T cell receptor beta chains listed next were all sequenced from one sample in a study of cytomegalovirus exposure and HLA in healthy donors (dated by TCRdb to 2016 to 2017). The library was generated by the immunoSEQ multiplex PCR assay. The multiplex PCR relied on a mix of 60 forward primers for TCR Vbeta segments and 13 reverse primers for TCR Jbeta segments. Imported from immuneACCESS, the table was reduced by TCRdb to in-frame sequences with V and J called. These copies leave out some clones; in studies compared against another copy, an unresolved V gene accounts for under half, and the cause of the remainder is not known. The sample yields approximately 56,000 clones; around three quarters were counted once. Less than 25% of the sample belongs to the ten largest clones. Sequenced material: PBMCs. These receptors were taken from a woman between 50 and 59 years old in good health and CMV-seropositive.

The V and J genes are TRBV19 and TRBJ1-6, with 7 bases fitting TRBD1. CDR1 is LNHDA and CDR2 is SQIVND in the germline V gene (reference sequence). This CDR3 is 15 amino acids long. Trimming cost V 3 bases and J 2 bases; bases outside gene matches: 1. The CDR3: CASSIGTAYNSPLHF. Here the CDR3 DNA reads TGTGCCAGTAGTATCGGGACAGCCTATAATTCACCCCTCCACTTT.

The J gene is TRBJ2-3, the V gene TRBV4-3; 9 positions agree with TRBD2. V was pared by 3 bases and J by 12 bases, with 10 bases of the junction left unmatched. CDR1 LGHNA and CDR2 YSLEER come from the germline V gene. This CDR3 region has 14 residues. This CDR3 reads CASSQISGSGTQYF. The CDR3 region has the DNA TGCGCCAGCAGCCAGATTAGCGGGAGCGGGACACAGTATTTT.

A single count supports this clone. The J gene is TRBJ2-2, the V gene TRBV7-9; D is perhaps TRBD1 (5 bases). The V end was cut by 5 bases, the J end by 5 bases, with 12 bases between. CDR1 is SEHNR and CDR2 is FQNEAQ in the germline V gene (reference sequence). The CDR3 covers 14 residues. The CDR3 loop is CASSLDSRTGELFF. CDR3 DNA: TGTGCCAGCAGCCTAGACAGTCGAACCGGGGAGCTGTTTTTT.

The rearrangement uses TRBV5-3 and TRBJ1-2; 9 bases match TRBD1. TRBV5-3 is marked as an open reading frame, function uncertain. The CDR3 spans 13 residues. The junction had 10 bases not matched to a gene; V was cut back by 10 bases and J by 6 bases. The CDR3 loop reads CAVNRGRLDGYTF. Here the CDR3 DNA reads TGTGCCGTCAACAGGGGGCGACTTGATGGCTACACCTTC.

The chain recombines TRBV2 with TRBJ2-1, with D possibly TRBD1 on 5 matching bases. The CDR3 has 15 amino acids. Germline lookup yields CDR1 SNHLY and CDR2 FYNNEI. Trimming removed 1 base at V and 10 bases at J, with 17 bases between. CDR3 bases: TGTGCCAGCAGTGAAGGTAACCAGGGTGTGGACGAGCAGTTCTTC. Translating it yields CASSEGNQGVDEQFF.

The CDR3 here is CASSLSRTGGKLFF. For the CDR3, the DNA is TGTGCCAGCAGCTTATCCCGGACAGGGGGAAAACTGTTTTTT. The chain uses TRBV7-8 and TRBJ1-4, with TRBD1 matching over 10 bases. CDR1 and CDR2 from the germline V gene are SGHVS and FQNEAQ. The CDR3 spans 14 residues. Unmatched junction bases numbered 4, after V lost 2 bases and J lost 10 bases.

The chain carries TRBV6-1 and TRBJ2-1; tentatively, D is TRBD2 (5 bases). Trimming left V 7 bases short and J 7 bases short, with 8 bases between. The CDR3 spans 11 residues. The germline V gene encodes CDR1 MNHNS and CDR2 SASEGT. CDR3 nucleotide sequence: TGTGCCAGCATTAGAGGGAATGAGCAGTTCTTC. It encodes CASIRGNEQFF.

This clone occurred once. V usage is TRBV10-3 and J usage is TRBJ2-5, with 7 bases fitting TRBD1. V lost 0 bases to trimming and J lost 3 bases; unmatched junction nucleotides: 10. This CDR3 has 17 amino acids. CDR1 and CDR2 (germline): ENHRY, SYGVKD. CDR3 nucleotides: TGTGCCATCAGTGAGTCCTTACCGACACAGGGGAAAGAGACCCAGTACTTC. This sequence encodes CAISESLPTQGKETQYF.

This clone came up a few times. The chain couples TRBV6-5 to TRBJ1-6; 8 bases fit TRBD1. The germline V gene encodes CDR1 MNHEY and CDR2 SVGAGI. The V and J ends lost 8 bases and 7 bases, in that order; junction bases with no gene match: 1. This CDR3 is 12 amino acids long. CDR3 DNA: TGTGCCAGCGGGACAGGCAATTCACCCCTCCACTTT. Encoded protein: CASGTGNSPLHF.

The CDR3 loop reads CASSLGTSGSGNEQFF. CDR3 nucleotide sequence: TGTGCCAGCAGCTTAGGGACTAGCGGGAGCGGGAATGAGCAGTTCTTC. The chain links TRBV7-8 to TRBJ2-1; 13 nucleotides line up with TRBD2. Germline-derived CDR1 and CDR2 are SGHVS and FQNEAQ. With 1 base clipped from V and 7 bases from J, the junction kept 4 bases outside the gene matches. The CDR3 runs to 16 residues.

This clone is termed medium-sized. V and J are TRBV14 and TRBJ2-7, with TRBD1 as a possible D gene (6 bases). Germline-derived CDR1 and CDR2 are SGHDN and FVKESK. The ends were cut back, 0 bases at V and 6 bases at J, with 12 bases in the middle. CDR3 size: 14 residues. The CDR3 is CASSQDRGRREQYF. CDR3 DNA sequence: TGTGCCAGCAGCCAAGACAGGGGAAGGCGCGAGCAGTACTTC.

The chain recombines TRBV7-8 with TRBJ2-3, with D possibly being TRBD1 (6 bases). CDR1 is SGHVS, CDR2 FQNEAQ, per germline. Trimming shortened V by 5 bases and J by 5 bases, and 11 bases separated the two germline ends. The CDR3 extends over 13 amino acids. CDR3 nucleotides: TGTGCCAGCAGCCCCCAGGGGATAGATACGCAGTATTTT. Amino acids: CASSPQGIDTQYF.

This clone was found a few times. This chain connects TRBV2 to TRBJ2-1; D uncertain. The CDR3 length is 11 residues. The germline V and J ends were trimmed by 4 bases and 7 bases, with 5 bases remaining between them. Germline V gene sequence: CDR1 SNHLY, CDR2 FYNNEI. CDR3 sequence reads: CASSAVNEQFF. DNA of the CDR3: TGTGCCAGCAGTGCAGTGAATGAGCAGTTCTTC.

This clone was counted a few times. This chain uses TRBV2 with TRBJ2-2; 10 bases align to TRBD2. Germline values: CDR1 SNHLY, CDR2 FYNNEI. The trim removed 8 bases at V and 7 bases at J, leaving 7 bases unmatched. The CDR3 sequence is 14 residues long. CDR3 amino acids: CASWERGGDGELFF. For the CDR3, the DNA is TGTGCCAGCTGGGAGCGGGGGGGTGACGGGGAGCTGTTTTTT.

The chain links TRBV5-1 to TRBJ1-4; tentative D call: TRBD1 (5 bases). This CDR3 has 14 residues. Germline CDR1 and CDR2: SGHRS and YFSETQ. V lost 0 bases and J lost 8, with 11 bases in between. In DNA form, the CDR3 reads TGCGCCAGCAGCTTGGACAGGAATGGAGAAAAACTGTTTTTT. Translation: CASSLDRNGEKLFF.

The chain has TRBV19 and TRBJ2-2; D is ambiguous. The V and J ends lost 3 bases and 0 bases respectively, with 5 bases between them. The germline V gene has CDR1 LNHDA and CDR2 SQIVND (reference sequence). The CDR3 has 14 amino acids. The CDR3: CASSIFPNTGELFF. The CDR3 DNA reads TGTGCCAGTAGTATCTTTCCGAACACCGGGGAGCTGTTTTTT.

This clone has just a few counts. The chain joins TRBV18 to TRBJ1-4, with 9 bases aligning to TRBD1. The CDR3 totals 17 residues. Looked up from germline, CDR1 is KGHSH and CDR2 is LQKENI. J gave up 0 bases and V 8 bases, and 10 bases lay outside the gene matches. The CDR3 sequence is CASQGDRDYATNEKLFF. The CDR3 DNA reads TGTGCCAGCCAAGGGGACAGGGACTATGCAACTAATGAAAAACTGTTTTTT. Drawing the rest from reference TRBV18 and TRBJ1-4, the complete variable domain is NAGVMQNPRHLVRRRGQEARLRCSPMKGHSHVYWYRQLPEEGLKFMVYLQKENIIDESGMPKERFSAEFPKEGPSILRIQQVVRGDSAAYFCASQGDRDYATNEKLFFGSGTQLSVL.

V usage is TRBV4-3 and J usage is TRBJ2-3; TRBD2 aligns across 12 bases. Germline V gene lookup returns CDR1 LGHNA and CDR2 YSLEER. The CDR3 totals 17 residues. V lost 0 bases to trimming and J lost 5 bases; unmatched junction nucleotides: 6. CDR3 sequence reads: CASSQELAGGSGDTQYF. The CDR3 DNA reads TGCGCCAGCAGCCAAGAACTAGCGGGAGGCTCCGGAGATACGCAGTATTTT.

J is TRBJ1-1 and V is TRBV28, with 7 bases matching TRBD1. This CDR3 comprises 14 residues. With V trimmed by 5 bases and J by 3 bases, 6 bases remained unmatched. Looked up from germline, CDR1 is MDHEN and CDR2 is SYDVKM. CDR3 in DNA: TGTGCCAGCAGTCTGGGACAGTACTACACTGAAGCTTTCTTT. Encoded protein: CASSLGQYYTEAFF.

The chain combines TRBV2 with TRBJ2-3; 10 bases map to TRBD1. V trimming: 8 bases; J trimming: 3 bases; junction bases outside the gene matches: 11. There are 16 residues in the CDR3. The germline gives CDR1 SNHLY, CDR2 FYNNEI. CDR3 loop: CASGYDRDRGTDTQYF. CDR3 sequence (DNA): TGTGCCAGCGGTTACGATCGGGACAGGGGTACAGATACGCAGTATTTT.

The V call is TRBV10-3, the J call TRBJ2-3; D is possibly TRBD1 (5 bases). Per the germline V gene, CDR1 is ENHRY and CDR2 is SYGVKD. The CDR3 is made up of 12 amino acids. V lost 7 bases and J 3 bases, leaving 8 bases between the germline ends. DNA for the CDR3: TGTGCCATCATGGACACAACAGATACGCAGTATTTT. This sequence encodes CAIMDTTDTQYF.

CDR3: CASLMDSLNSPLHF. The CDR3 nucleotides read TGTGCCAGCTTGATGGACAGCCTTAATTCACCCCTCCACTTT. The V and J genes are TRBV2 and TRBJ1-6; tentative D call: TRBD1 (6 bases). CDR3 length equals 14 residues. V gave up 8 bases and J gave up 6 bases, with 14 bases separating them. Germline V gene data show CDR1 as SNHLY and CDR2 as FYNNEI.